The source of this T cell receptor beta chain is a study of cytomegalovirus exposure and HLA in healthy donors. This CDR3 has 14 residues. Trimming took 3 bases from V and 5 from J; bases not matched to a gene: 7. CDR1 and CDR2 (germline): GTSNPN, SVGIG (reference sequence). 60 Vbeta and 13 Jbeta primers were used in PCR. Only in-frame clones appear in the TCRdb table, and some are missing; sequencing was by immunoSEQ multiplex PCR. The sample shows about 160,000 clones, about 85% of them seen only once. On this clone: Its antigen is not known.

General observations from the study: According to reports, the classifier identified cytomegalovirus status with high specificity and sensitivity. Later work showed greater clonal expansion in HLA-associated TCR beta chains than in equally common others. According to an earlier analysis, most TCR beta V segments yielded productive rearrangements about 87% or about 30% of the time. Presence/absence analyses supposed approximately even sequencing depth among donors.

This receptor was taken from a man aged 18 to 29 in good health and CMV-seropositive. The source material was PBMCs. This chain uses TRBV30 with TRBJ1-1; 9 positions agree with TRBD1. CDR3 sequence reads: CAWSLRDRETEAFF. CDR3 DNA: TGTGCCTGGAGCCTCCGGGACAGGGAAACTGAAGCTTTCTTT.